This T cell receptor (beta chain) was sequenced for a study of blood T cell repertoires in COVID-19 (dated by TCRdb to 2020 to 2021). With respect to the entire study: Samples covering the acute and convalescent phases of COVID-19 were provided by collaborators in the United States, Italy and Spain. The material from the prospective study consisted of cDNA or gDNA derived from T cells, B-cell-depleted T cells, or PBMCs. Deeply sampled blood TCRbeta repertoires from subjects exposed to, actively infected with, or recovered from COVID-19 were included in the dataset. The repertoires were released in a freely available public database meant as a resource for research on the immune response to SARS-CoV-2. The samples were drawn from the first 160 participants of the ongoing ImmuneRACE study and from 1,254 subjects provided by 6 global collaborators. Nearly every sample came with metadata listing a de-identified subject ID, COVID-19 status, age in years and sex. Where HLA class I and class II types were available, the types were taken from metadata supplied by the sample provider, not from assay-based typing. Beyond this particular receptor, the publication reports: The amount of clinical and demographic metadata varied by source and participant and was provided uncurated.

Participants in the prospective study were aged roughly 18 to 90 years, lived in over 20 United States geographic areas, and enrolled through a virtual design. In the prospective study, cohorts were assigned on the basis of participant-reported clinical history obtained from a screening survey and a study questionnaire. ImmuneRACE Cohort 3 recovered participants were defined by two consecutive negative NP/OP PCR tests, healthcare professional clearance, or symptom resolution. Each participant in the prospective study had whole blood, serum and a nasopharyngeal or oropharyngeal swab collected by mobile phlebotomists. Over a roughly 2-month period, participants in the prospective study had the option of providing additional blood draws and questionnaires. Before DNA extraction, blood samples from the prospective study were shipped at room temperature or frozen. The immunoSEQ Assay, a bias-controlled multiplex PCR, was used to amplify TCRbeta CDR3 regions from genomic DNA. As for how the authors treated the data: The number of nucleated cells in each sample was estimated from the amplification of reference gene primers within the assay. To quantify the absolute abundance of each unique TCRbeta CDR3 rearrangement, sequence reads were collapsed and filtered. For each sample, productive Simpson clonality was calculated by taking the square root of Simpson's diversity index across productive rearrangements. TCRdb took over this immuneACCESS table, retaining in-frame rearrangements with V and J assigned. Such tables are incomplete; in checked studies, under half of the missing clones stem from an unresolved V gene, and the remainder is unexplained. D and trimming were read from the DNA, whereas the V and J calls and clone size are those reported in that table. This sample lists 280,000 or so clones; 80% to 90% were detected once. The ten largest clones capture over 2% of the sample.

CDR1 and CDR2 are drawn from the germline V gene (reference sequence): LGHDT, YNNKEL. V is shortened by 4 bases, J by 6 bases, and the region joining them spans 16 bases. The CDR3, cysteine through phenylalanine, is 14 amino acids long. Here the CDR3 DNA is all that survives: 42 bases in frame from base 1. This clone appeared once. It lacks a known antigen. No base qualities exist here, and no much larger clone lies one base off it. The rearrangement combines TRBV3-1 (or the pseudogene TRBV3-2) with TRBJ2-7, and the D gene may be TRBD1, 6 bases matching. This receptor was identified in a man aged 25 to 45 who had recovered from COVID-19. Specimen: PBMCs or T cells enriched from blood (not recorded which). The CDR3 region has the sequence CASSRDTGSGEQYF. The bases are TGTGCCAGCAGCCGGGATACAGGGAGCGGCGAGCAGTACTTC.